Following are 23 T cell receptor beta chains from one sample sequenced in a study of beta chain features in type 1 diabetes. The authors reverse transcribed all of the isolated RNA, so sequencing captured expressed TCRB transcripts. Generated by immunoSEQ multiplex PCR, the TCRdb table keeps only in-frame clones and is missing some. The sample includes hundreds of thousands of clones, approximately 12% of them seen just once. The sequencing sample was made of naive CD4+ T cells from blood. These TCRs come from a man younger than 30 in good health.

This sequence joins TRBV29-1 and TRBJ2-7; 7 nucleotides match TRBD1. V lost 6 bases and J lost 3; bases outside the gene matches: 11. The CDR3 is 14 residues long. Germline V gene sequence: CDR1 SQVTM, CDR2 ANQGSEA. The CDR3 sequence: CSVDPTGSDYEQYF. The CDR3, as DNA: TGCAGCGTGGACCCGACAGGGAGTGACTACGAGCAGTACTTC.

The genes are TRBV4-2 and TRBJ1-4; 11 nucleotides line up with TRBD1. Germline values: CDR1 LGHNA, CDR2 YNFKEQ. The trim removed 0 bases at V and 7 bases at J, leaving 7 bases unmatched. The CDR3 is made up of 17 amino acids. DNA of the CDR3: TGTGCCAGCAGCCAAGATCCTAGGGACAGGGGGTTTGAAAAACTGTTTTTT. Its translation: CASSQDPRDRGFEKLFF.

The V call is TRBV19, the J call TRBJ2-7; TRBD1 matches at 10 bases. CDR3 length: 15 amino acids. V was pared by 7 bases and J by 2 bases, with 8 bases of the junction left unmatched. The germline gives CDR1 LNHDA, CDR2 SQIVND (reference sequence). CDR3 bases: TGTGCCAGTAAAGACCGGGACAGGGGAGCCTACGAGCAGTACTTC. It specifies CASKDRDRGAYEQYF.

This clone has a handful of counts. Here the CDR3 reads CASTRTSDGEQFF. CDR3 nucleotides: TGTGCCAGCACCAGGACTAGCGACGGTGAGCAGTTCTTC. The chain has TRBV6-1 and TRBJ2-1, with 9 bases aligning to TRBD2. The CDR3 runs to 13 residues. V shed 7 bases, J shed 9 bases, and the junction held 7 bases outside the gene matches. Per the germline V gene, CDR1 is MNHNS and CDR2 is SASEGT.

A remark on this clone: This CDR3 is also generated by other DNA sequences in the sample. V usage is TRBV28 and J usage is TRBJ2-7, with D hard to call. The CDR3 is 11 residues long. V gave up 4 bases and J gave up 4 bases, with 5 bases separating them. Germline CDR1 is MDHEN and CDR2 is SYDVKM. DNA of the CDR3: TGTGCCAGCAGTTCCAGATACGAGCAGTACTTC. The encoded protein is CASSSRYEQYF.

V is TRBV30 and J is TRBJ1-2; D ambiguous. This CDR3 has 9 residues. Deletions cut 4 bases from V and 8 bases from J, with 5 bases between. Germline lookup yields CDR1 GTSNPN and CDR2 SVGIG (reference sequence). CDR3 in DNA: TGTGCCTGGAAAGAGGGCTACACCTTC. It translates to CAWKEGYTF.

This clone was counted only a few times. V usage is TRBV7-9 and J usage is TRBJ2-7; no reliable D call. The ends were cut back, 5 bases at V and 3 bases at J, with 8 bases in the middle. The CDR3 extends over 12 amino acids. CDR1 SEHNR and CDR2 FQNEAQ come from the germline V gene (reference sequence). The DNA of the CDR3 is TGTGCCAGCAGCCTAAATCTCTACGAGCAGTACTTC. The encoded protein is CASSLNLYEQYF. Looking up the rest from reference TRBV7-9 and TRBJ2-7 gives the full variable domain: DTGVSQNPRHKITKRGQNVTFRCDPISEHNRLYWYRQTLGQGPEFLTYFQNEAQLEKSRLLSDRFSAERPKGSFSTLEIQRTEQGDSAMYLCASSLNLYEQYFGPGTRLTVT.

This clone was recorded a few times. J is TRBJ1-1 and V is TRBV7-3; D gene uncertain. The CDR3 covers 15 residues. Germline loops: CDR1 SGHTA, CDR2 FQGTGA. Trimming left V 1 base short and J 1 base short, with 10 bases between. The CDR3 loop reads CASSLNGVKNTEAFF. In nucleotides, the CDR3 is TGTGCCAGCAGCTTAAACGGGGTGAAGAACACTGAAGCTTTCTTT.

This clone appeared a few times. The chain combines TRBV28 with TRBJ2-1, with 10 bases matching TRBD2. This CDR3 comprises 16 residues. CDR1 and CDR2 (germline): MDHEN, SYDVKM. V lost 5 bases to trimming and J lost 5 bases; unmatched junction nucleotides: 9. The CDR3 DNA reads as TGTGCCAGCAGTCCCCTCCTAGCGGGAGACAACAATGAGCAGTTCTTC. It encodes CASSPLLAGDNNEQFF.

The chain has TRBV5-1 and TRBJ2-5; D possibly corresponds to TRBD2 (6 bases). The germline CDR1 and CDR2 sequences are SGHRS and YFSETQ. The CDR3 covers 13 residues. Trimming removed 7 bases at V and 4 bases at J, with 14 bases between. For the CDR3, the DNA is TGCGCCAGCTGGACGGGAGTGAGAGAGACCCAGTACTTC. Translating gives CASWTGVRETQYF.

This clone was recorded a few times. This chain joins TRBV7-9 and TRBJ1-5; D uncertain. The CDR3 runs to 13 residues. Germline-derived CDR1 and CDR2 are SEHNR and FQNEAQ (reference sequence). V was trimmed by 3 bases and J by 3 bases, leaving 6 bases between them. CDR3 DNA: TGTGCCAGCAGCTTCCGGGACAATCAGCCCCAGCATTTT. Its translation is CASSFRDNQPQHF.

The chain combines TRBV9 with TRBJ2-1, with D possibly being TRBD1 (6 bases). Looked up from germline, CDR1 is SGDLS and CDR2 is YYNGEE. Trimming shortened V by 0 bases and J by 4 bases, and 14 bases separated the two germline ends. This CDR3 has 16 amino acids. The CDR3 DNA reads as TGTGCCAGCAGCGTAGAGTTGTGGACAGATTACAATGAGCAGTTCTTC. This codes for CASSVELWTDYNEQFF.

This clone was counted between two and nine times. The chain carries TRBV6-1 and TRBJ2-7, with 8 bases that match TRBD2. The trim removed 4 bases at V and 2 bases at J, leaving 7 bases unmatched. The CDR3 has 15 residues. Germline V lookup: CDR1 MNHNS, CDR2 SASEGT. The CDR3 spells CASSVITSGTYEQYF. For the CDR3, the DNA is TGTGCCAGCAGTGTAATCACTAGCGGCACCTACGAGCAGTACTTC.

There are a few counts of this clone. The V gene is TRBV30, the J gene TRBJ1-2; D call uncertain. This CDR3 contains 14 residues. Germline values: CDR1 GTSNPN, CDR2 SVGIG (reference sequence). V lost 2 bases and J 2 bases, leaving 12 bases between the germline ends. CDR3 protein: CAWSPRALNYGYTF. The CDR3 nucleotides read TGTGCCTGGAGTCCGCGGGCCCTCAACTATGGCTACACCTTC.

This clone came up a few times. This chain links TRBV11-2 with TRBJ2-7; 9 bases align to TRBD2. This CDR3 is 15 amino acids long. With V trimmed by 5 bases and J by 1 base, 6 bases remained unmatched. Germline V gene data show CDR1 as SGHAT and CDR2 as FQNNGV. The CDR3 is CASSLELAGSYEQYF. CDR3 sequence (DNA): TGTGCCAGCAGCCTGGAACTAGCGGGTTCCTACGAGCAGTACTTC.

This clone was detected ten times or more. The V call is TRBV4-3, the J call TRBJ1-5; D is unresolved. The CDR3 runs to 13 residues. Trimming pared 3 bases from V and 4 bases from J, leaving 7 bases between. CDR1 and CDR2 (germline): LGHNA, YSLEER. The chain's CDR3 is CASSQQVNQPQHF. CDR3 nucleotide sequence: TGCGCCAGCAGCCAGCAGGTTAATCAGCCCCAGCATTTT.

This clone turned up a few times. V is TRBV9 and J is TRBJ2-4; 7 bases line up with TRBD2. The CDR3 contains 15 residues. The trim removed 2 bases at V and 0 bases at J, leaving 2 bases unmatched. Germline CDR1 reads SGDLS; CDR2 reads YYNGEE. The CDR3 nucleotides are TGTGCCAGCAGCGTGGGGGGGGTAGCCAAAAACATTCAGTACTTC. Translating it yields CASSVGGVAKNIQYF.

The chain couples TRBV29-1 to TRBJ1-1; the match to TRBD1 covers 8 bases. The CDR3 loop spans 13 amino acids. Per germline, CDR1 SQVTM and CDR2 ANQGSEA. The V gene end was trimmed by 7 bases and the J gene end by 1 base; junction bases not matched to a gene: 5. This CDR3 is CSARGTGNTEAFF. In nucleotides, the CDR3 is TGCAGCGCCCGAGGGACAGGGAACACTGAAGCTTTCTTT.

In this sample, this clone turned up a few times. The chain links TRBV4-2 to TRBJ2-7, with 14 positions matching TRBD2. With 0 bases clipped from V and 2 bases from J, the junction kept 6 bases outside the gene matches. Germline V gene lookup returns CDR1 LGHNA and CDR2 YNFKEQ. The length of the CDR3 is 18 residues. The CDR3 spells CASSQDPQTSGRAYEQYF. DNA of the CDR3: TGTGCCAGCAGCCAAGATCCCCAGACTAGCGGGAGGGCCTACGAGCAGTACTTC.

The rearrangement joins TRBV7-9 to TRBJ2-1; 10 bases line up with TRBD1. CDR1 is SEHNR and CDR2 is FQNEAQ in the germline V gene (reference sequence). The CDR3 length is 18 residues. The V and J ends lost 5 bases and 5 bases, in that order; junction bases with no gene match: 15. As DNA, the CDR3 is TGTGCCAGCAGCCGACCGGGACAGGGGATTCGGAACCACAATGAGCAGTTCTTC. This translates into CASSRPGQGIRNHNEQFF.

This clone was observed a few times. This chain links TRBV11-2 with TRBJ2-1, with TRBD2 identical over 7 bases. Germline CDR1 SGHAT, CDR2 FQNNGV. Germline trimming cut 5 bases from V and 9 bases from J; bases unmatched to any gene: 13. The length of the CDR3 is 15 residues. For the CDR3, the DNA is TGTGCCAGCAGCCTGGGGGGGACTATGCTCACTGAGCAGTTCTTC. This translates into CASSLGGTMLTEQFF. Filled out from reference TRBV11-2 and TRBJ2-1, the complete variable domain reads EAGVAQSPRYKIIEKRQSVAFWCNPISGHATLYWYQQILGQGPKLLIQFQNNGVVDDSQLPKDRFSAERLKGVDSTLKIQPAKLEDSAVYLCASSLGGTMLTEQFFGPGTRLTVL.

A few counts support this clone. The chain recombines TRBV25-1 with TRBJ2-7, with D unclear. The length of the CDR3 is 14 residues. Trimming cost V 6 bases and J 0 bases, with 12 bases left between them. Per the germline V gene, CDR1 is MGHDK and CDR2 is SYGVNS. The CDR3 DNA follows: TGTGCCAGCAGGACTGACGGAAGCTCCTACGAGCAGTACTTC. This translates into CASRTDGSSYEQYF.

This chain links TRBV28 with TRBJ2-7; the match to TRBD2 covers 9 bases. V lost 4 bases and J lost 5; bases outside the gene matches: 9. The CDR3 sequence is 15 residues long. CDR1 and CDR2 from the germline V gene are MDHEN and SYDVKM. CDR3: CASSSGAGGPHEQYF. The CDR3 region has the DNA TGTGCCAGCAGTTCAGGGGCGGGAGGGCCCCACGAGCAGTACTTC.